The 26 T cell receptor beta chains listed next were all sequenced from one sample in a study of CD8+ T cells in alopecia areata. RNA extraction was followed by reverse transcription into cDNA, which acted as the sequencing template. The protocol was immunoSEQ multiplex PCR, while the TCRdb copy is restricted to in-frame clones and leaves out a portion. The sample contains about 70,000 clones, over 25% of which appear only once. Treatment described: oral pan-JAK inhibitor, 5-10 mg twice daily. Sequenced material: CD8+ T cells sorted from blood, taken at week 4, from a patient treated with tofacitinib. These receptors were taken from a human donor with alopecia areata.

V gene TRBV30 combines with J gene TRBJ1-5, with D possibly TRBD1 on 5 matching bases. This CDR3 is 13 amino acids long. Trimming removed 0 bases at V and 3 bases at J, with 6 bases between. Germline CDR1 and CDR2: GTSNPN and SVGIG (reference sequence). The CDR3 sequence is CAWSVGVNQPQHF. The CDR3 DNA follows: TGTGCCTGGAGTGTGGGGGTCAATCAGCCCCAGCATTTT.

The CDR3, as DNA: TGTGCCTGGAGTCTAGTCGGGACTGATTACGAGCAGTACTTC. Residues: CAWSLVGTDYEQYF. V and J are TRBV30 and TRBJ2-7, with D perhaps matching TRBD2 (6 bases). Per germline, CDR1 GTSNPN and CDR2 SVGIG (reference sequence). Trimming took off 2 bases at V and 4 bases at J, with 15 bases between the two ends. This CDR3 comprises 14 residues.

This chain links TRBV27 with TRBJ2-1, with D hard to call. The germline V and J ends were trimmed by 5 bases and 7 bases, with 12 bases remaining between them. The CDR3 totals 13 residues. Germline assignment: CDR1 MNHEY and CDR2 SMNVEV (reference sequence). The CDR3 nucleotides read TGTGCCAGCAGTCCCCCCGCCCAGAATGAGCAGTTCTTC. This codes for CASSPPAQNEQFF.

V usage is TRBV29-1 and J usage is TRBJ2-7; D perhaps matches TRBD2 (6 bases). The CDR3 contains 12 residues. V was cut by 7 bases and J by 4 bases, with 14 bases left in between. The V gene's germline CDR1 is SQVTM and CDR2 ANQGSEA. The CDR3 loop is CSGSGVGYEQYF. The DNA of the CDR3 is TGCAGCGGGTCGGGAGTCGGGTACGAGCAGTACTTC.

The chain employs TRBV2 and TRBJ2-7, with a possible D match to TRBD2 (5 bases). The CDR3 consists of 17 residues. V was clipped by 2 bases and J by 6 bases, with 23 bases between them. Germline V lookup: CDR1 SNHLY, CDR2 FYNNEI. The CDR3 spells CASSEILRFGESGEQYF. In DNA form, the CDR3 reads TGTGCCAGCAGTGAAATCCTTCGGTTTGGGGAGTCGGGCGAGCAGTACTTC.

V gene TRBV9 combines with J gene TRBJ2-1; the match to TRBD2 covers 7 bases. The CDR3 is made up of 15 amino acids. J was trimmed by 7 bases and V by 0 bases; bases with no gene match: 7. Looked up from germline, CDR1 is SGDLS and CDR2 is YYNGEE. This chain's CDR3 is CASSVGGGAGNEQFF. The DNA of the CDR3 is TGTGCCAGCAGCGTAGGTGGGGGAGCGGGGAATGAGCAGTTCTTC.

This clone was seen more than once but under ten times. The chain employs TRBV7-9 and TRBJ2-1, with a tentative D call TRBD2 (6 bases). This CDR3 spans 14 amino acids. The germline CDR1 and CDR2 sequences are SEHNR and FQNEAQ (reference sequence). V shed 5 bases and J shed 3 bases, with 11 bases lying between them. CDR3 in amino acids: CASSPARGYNEQFF. CDR3 coding DNA: TGTGCCAGCAGCCCGGCGCGGGGCTACAATGAGCAGTTCTTC.

This clone was seen a handful of times. The chain links TRBV29-1 to TRBJ2-3, with D perhaps TRBD1 or TRBD2 (5 bases each). V was cut by 3 bases and J by 0 bases, with 16 bases left in between. CDR1 SQVTM and CDR2 ANQGSEA come from the germline V gene. There are 16 residues in the CDR3. CDR3 sequence: CSVDRGRPDSTDTQYF. The DNA of the CDR3 is TGCAGCGTTGATAGGGGACGCCCAGATAGCACAGATACGCAGTATTTT.

This clone was seen a handful of times. J is TRBJ1-4 and V is TRBV2; D gene uncertain. The CDR3 consists of 13 residues. Germline lookup yields CDR1 SNHLY and CDR2 FYNNEI. V was trimmed by 7 bases and J by 0 bases, leaving 6 bases between them. This CDR3 reads CASIQTTNEKLFF. As DNA, the CDR3 is TGTGCCAGCATCCAGACAACTAATGAAAAACTGTTTTTT.

CDR3 bases: TGCAGCGTCCGGACAGGAGAAGCTTTCTTT. Translating gives CSVRTGEAFF. The chain is built from TRBV29-1 and TRBJ1-1; 7 bases agree with TRBD1. V shed 6 bases, J shed 8 bases, and the junction held 3 bases outside the gene matches. The CDR3 runs to 10 residues. The V gene's germline CDR1 is SQVTM and CDR2 ANQGSEA.

This clone is a singleton in its sample. A far larger clone is one nucleotide away, so this likely arose from a read error. Distinct nucleotide sequences in the sample also encode this CDR3. The chain combines TRBV5-1 with TRBJ1-1; D gene ambiguous. The CDR3 contains 13 residues. The ends were cut back, 1 base at V and 3 bases at J, with 7 bases in the middle. Germline V gene data show CDR1 as SGHRS and CDR2 as YFSETQ. This CDR3 reads CASSLMDYTEAFF. CDR3 bases: TGCGCCAGCAGCTTGATGGACTACACTGAAGCTTTCTTT. Using reference TRBV5-1 and TRBJ1-1 for the parts outside the CDR3, the full variable domain is KAGVTQTPRYLIKTRGQQVTLSCSPISGHRSVSWYQQTPGQGLQFLFEYFSETQRNKGNFPGRFSGRQFSNSRSEMNVSTLELGDSALYLCASSLMDYTEAFFGQGTRLTVV.

This sequence joins TRBV7-6 and TRBJ2-7; D ambiguous. V was shortened by 4 bases and J by 5 bases, with 12 bases between the two germline ends. From germline, CDR1 is SGHVS and CDR2 FNYEAQ. The CDR3 has 13 amino acids. The CDR3 here is CASSSQQRDEQYF. DNA of the CDR3: TGTGCCAGCAGCTCCCAGCAACGAGACGAGCAGTACTTC. Combining the CDR3 with reference TRBV7-6 and TRBJ2-7 gives the whole variable domain GAGVSQSPRYKVTKRGQDVALRCDPISGHVSLYWYRQALGQGPEFLTYFNYEAQQDKSGLPNDRFSAERPEGSISTLTIQRTEQRDSAMYRCASSSQQRDEQYFGPGTRLTVT.

This clone was counted at least ten times. This chain links TRBV7-6 with TRBJ1-5; the D is unclear. V lost 5 bases and J 1 base, leaving 6 bases between the germline ends. Germline values: CDR1 SGHVS, CDR2 FNYEAQ. The CDR3 runs to 13 residues. CDR3 region: CASSGGSNQPQHF. The CDR3 coding sequence is TGTGCCAGCAGCGGCGGGAGCAATCAGCCCCAGCATTTT.

The gene calls are TRBV27 and TRBJ2-7, with TRBD2 matching 7 bases. Germline-derived CDR1 and CDR2 are MNHEY and SMNVEV (reference sequence). V gave up 3 bases and J gave up 2 bases; unmatched junction bases: 1. This CDR3 region has 13 residues. The DNA for the CDR3 is TGTGCCAGCAGTTTTGGGAGGGCCTACGAGCAGTACTTC. Its translation is CASSFGRAYEQYF.

The table lists this clone with a few counts. The V call is TRBV30, the J call TRBJ2-7; D gene uncertain. This CDR3 is 14 amino acids long. Germline lookup yields CDR1 GTSNPN and CDR2 SVGIG (reference sequence). Trimming stripped 1 base from V and 0 bases from J, with 10 bases between. CDR3 sequence reads: CAWSDLGSSYEQYF. The CDR3 DNA reads as TGTGCCTGGAGTGACCTTGGTAGCTCCTACGAGCAGTACTTC.

The chain joins TRBV6-1 to TRBJ1-1; D unclear. Germline V gives CDR1 MNHNS, CDR2 SASEGT. The CDR3 length is 15 residues. V shed 4 bases and J shed 0 bases, with 12 bases lying between them. The CDR3 sequence is CASSANPLMNTEAFF. In DNA form, the CDR3 reads TGTGCCAGCAGTGCCAACCCTCTAATGAACACTGAAGCTTTCTTT.

Concerning this clone itself: The sample has other DNA sequences that encode this CDR3 too. V and J are TRBV29-1 and TRBJ2-7; no definite D call. This CDR3 spans 11 amino acids. The germline V and J ends were trimmed by 6 bases and 2 bases, with 8 bases remaining between them. CDR1 and CDR2 (germline): SQVTM, ANQGSEA. The CDR3 coding sequence is TGCAGCGTCCTGCAGGCCTACGAGCAGTACTTC. Protein sequence: CSVLQAYEQYF.

V is TRBV30 and J is TRBJ1-1; D unclear. Germline V gene lookup returns CDR1 GTSNPN and CDR2 SVGIG (reference sequence). The CDR3 extends over 12 amino acids. Deletions cut 2 bases from V and 6 bases from J, with 10 bases between. CDR3 DNA sequence: TGTGCCTGGAGTACGGTTTCCGCTGAAGCTTTCTTT. Translated, it gives CAWSTVSAEAFF.

The rearrangement uses TRBV20-1 and TRBJ2-7; no reliable D call. This CDR3 is 11 amino acids long. The germline V and J ends were trimmed by 1 base and 4 bases, with 5 bases remaining between them. Germline V gene sequence: CDR1 DFQATT, CDR2 SNEGSKA (reference sequence). The CDR3 nucleotides are TGCAGTGCTAGAGTGGGGTACGAGCAGTACTTC. This sequence encodes CSARVGYEQYF.

This clone has just a few counts. This chain joins TRBV29-1 and TRBJ2-5; D call uncertain. The CDR3 totals 13 residues. The germline V gene encodes CDR1 SQVTM and CDR2 ANQGSEA. The V gene lost 1 base and the J gene lost 3 bases, with 9 bases spanning the gap. The CDR3 nucleotides are TGCAGCGTTGAAGGATCAGGAAAAGAGACCCAGTACTTC. This encodes CSVEGSGKETQYF.

The rearrangement uses TRBV29-1 and TRBJ2-7, with 9 nucleotides matching TRBD1. Trimming at V came to 4 bases and at J to 1 base, leaving 5 bases not matched to a gene. CDR1 and CDR2 from the germline V gene are SQVTM and ANQGSEA. This CDR3 spans 14 amino acids. CDR3 protein: CSVGGTGLSYEQYF. CDR3 sequence (DNA): TGCAGCGTTGGCGGGACAGGGCTTTCCTACGAGCAGTACTTC.

At least ten counts were recorded for this clone. This chain joins TRBV15 and TRBJ2-3; D gene unclear. Germline CDR1 reads LNHNV; CDR2 reads YYDKDF (reference sequence). V lost 0 bases, J lost 3 bases, and 7 bases lay in between. CDR3 length: 14 amino acids. This CDR3 reads CATSRELETDTQYF. DNA for the CDR3: TGTGCCACCAGCAGAGAACTGGAAACAGATACGCAGTATTTT.

This clone was counted only a few times. V usage is TRBV7-6 and J usage is TRBJ2-7, with D hard to call. V was cut by 5 bases and J by 7 bases, with 12 bases left in between. Germline values: CDR1 SGHVS, CDR2 FNYEAQ. The CDR3 spans 12 residues. The CDR3 nucleotides are TGTGCCAGCAGCCACCCGGCTGGAGAGCAGTACTTC. It encodes CASSHPAGEQYF.

The gene calls are TRBV4-1 and TRBJ2-7; D is ambiguous. Trimming pared 0 bases from V and 4 bases from J, leaving 7 bases between. This CDR3 is 13 amino acids long. Germline V lookup: CDR1 MGHRA, CDR2 YSYEKL. CDR3 nucleotide sequence: TGCGCCAGCAGCCAAGAACCCATGTACGAGCAGTACTTC. Translating it yields CASSQEPMYEQYF.

In its sample, this clone was seen a few times. This chain connects TRBV7-9 to TRBJ2-7; 9 bases map to TRBD2. The CDR3 runs 15 residues. V gave up 5 bases and J gave up 0 bases; unmatched junction bases: 5. The germline V gene has CDR1 SEHNR and CDR2 FQNEAQ (reference sequence). This chain's CDR3 is CASSGTSRPSYEQYF. The DNA of the CDR3 is TGTGCCAGCAGCGGGACTAGCAGACCCTCCTACGAGCAGTACTTC.

This clone was seen many times. The chain has TRBV9 and TRBJ2-1, with unresolved D. Between the trimmed V and J ends, which lost 3 bases and 6 bases, there was a span of 13 bases. This CDR3 has 14 residues. The germline V gene has CDR1 SGDLS and CDR2 YYNGEE. The CDR3, as DNA: TGTGCCAGCAGCGAGCCCCGATCGAGCAATGAGCAGTTCTTC. Translated: CASSEPRSSNEQFF.